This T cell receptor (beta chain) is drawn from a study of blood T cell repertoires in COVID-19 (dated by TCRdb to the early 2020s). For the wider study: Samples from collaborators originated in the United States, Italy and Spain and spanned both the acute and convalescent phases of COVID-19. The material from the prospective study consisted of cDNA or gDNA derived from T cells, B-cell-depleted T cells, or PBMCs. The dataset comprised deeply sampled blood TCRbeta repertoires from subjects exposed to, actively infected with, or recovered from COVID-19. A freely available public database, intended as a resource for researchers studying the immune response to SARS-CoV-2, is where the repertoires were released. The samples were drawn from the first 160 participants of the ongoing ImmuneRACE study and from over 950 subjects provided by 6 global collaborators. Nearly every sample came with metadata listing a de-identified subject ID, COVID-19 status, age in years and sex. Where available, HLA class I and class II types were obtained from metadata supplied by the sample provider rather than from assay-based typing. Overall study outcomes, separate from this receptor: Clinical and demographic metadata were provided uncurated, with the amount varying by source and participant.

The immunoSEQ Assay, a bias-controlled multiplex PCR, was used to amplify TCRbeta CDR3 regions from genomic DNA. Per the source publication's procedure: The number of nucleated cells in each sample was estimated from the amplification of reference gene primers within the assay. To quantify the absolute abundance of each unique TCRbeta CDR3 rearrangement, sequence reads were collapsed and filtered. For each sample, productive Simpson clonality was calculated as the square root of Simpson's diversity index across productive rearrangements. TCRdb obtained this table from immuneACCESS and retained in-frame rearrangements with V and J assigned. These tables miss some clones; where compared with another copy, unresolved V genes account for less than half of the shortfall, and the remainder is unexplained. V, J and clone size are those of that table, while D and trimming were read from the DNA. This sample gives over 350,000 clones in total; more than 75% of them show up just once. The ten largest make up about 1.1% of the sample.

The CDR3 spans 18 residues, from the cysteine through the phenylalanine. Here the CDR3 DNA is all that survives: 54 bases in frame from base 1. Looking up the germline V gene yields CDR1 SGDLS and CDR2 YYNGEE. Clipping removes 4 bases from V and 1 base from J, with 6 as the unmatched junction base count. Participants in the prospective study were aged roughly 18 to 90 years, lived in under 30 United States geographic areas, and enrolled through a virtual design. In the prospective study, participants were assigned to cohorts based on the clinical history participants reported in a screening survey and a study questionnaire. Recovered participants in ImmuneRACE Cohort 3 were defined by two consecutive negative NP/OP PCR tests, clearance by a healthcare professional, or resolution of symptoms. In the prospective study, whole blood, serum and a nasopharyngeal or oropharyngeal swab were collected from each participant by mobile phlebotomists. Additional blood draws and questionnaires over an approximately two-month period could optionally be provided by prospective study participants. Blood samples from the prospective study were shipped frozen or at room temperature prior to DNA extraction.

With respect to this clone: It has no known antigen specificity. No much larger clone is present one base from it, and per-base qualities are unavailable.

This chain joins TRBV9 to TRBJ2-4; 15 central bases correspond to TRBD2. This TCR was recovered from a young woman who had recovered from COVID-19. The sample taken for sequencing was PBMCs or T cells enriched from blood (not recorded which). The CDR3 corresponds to CASSMGLAGGSAKNIQYF. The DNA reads TGTGCCAGCAGCATGGGACTAGCGGGGGGTTCCGCCAAAAACATTCAGTACTTC.